This TCR beta chain was sequenced in a study of PD-1 blockade in classical Hodgkin lymphoma. Study conclusions and caveats: By C4D1 there was a significant rise in CD4+ TCR diversity but not in CD8+ TCR diversity.

Note on this clone: Its specificity is unknown.

Profiling relied on immunoSEQ multiplex PCR, and the TCRdb table lists in-frame clones only, not all of them. The sample shows 25,000 to 30,000 clones, less than 75% of them seen only once. V lost 5 bases to trimming and J lost 2 bases, with 18 bases between them. The V gene's germline CDR1 is LNHDA and CDR2 SQIVND (reference sequence). The CDR3 covers 16 residues. Brentuximab vedotin exposure varied among the patients, all of whom had relapsed after autologous stem cell transplantation. The material sequenced was peripheral blood mononuclear cells (PBMCs), taken before the second cycle of nivolumab. The gene calls are TRBV19 and TRBJ2-5; possible D gene TRBD1, 7 bases. The clonotype comes from a human donor with classical Hodgkin lymphoma. In DNA, the CDR3 is TGTGCCAGTAGTGTGCGGGGACAGAGCGGACAAGAGACCCAGTACTTC. The encoded protein is CASSVRGQSGQETQYF.